A single sample is the source of the 9 T cell receptor beta chains below, sequenced in a study of T-cell memory formation after mild COVID-19. In TCRdb, the 5' RACE reads were re-called with MiXCR into one record per CDR3 protein. The sample includes approximately 150,000 distinct CDR3 sequences, around 21% of them seen just once. The sample taken for sequencing was PBMCs or a T cell subset sorted from them (not recorded which). These receptors were obtained from an adult woman who had mild COVID-19 (a few samples of this study predate the infection). Cell type and time point are not known.

This clonotype appeared a few times. The rearrangement uses TRBV10-3 and TRBJ2-3; 7 positions match TRBD2. This CDR3 is built from 16 residues. J gave up 0 bases and V 3 bases, and 6 bases lay outside the gene matches. Germline V CDR1 and CDR2: ENHRY, SYGVKD. CDR3 nucleotide sequence: TGTGCCATCAGTGATTACCGGGAGGCTAGCACAGATACGCAGTATTTT. As protein: CAISDYREASTDTQYF.

The chain joins TRBV4-2 to TRBJ2-1, with D possibly TRBD2 on 5 matching bases. Germline-derived CDR1 and CDR2 are LGHNA and YNFKEQ. The CDR3 spans 15 residues. The V and J ends lost 0 bases and 4 bases respectively, with 10 bases between them. The CDR3 protein is CASSQESGSYNEQFF. CDR3 bases: TGTGCCAGCAGCCAAGAAAGCGGATCTTACAATGAGCAGTTCTTC.

The genes are TRBV4-3 and TRBJ1-2; no reliable D call. The CDR3 contains 15 residues. Trimming took 0 bases from V and 7 from J, leaving 15 bases between them. Germline loops: CDR1 LGHNA, CDR2 YSLEER. The chain's CDR3 is CASSQDSLGAGGYTF. CDR3 nucleotides: TGCGCCAGCAGCCAAGATTCTTTGGGCGCAGGTGGCTACACCTTC.

This sequence joins TRBV7-9 and TRBJ2-2, with D perhaps being TRBD1 or TRBD2 (6 bases each). The CDR3 loop spans 17 amino acids. Germline V CDR1 and CDR2: SEHNR, FQNEAQ (reference sequence). V lost 5 bases, J lost 0 bases, and 16 bases lay in between. CDR3 sequence: CASSPSGGLANTGELFF. The CDR3 nucleotides read TGTGCCAGCAGCCCCTCCGGGGGCCTTGCGAACACCGGGGAGCTGTTTTTT.

The table lists this clonotype with a count of one. This rearrangement joins TRBV12-3 or TRBV12-4 to TRBJ1-1, with D possibly TRBD1 on 5 matching bases. The CDR3 has 13 residues. V lost 4 bases to trimming and J lost 3 bases, with 9 bases between them. The CDR3 nucleotides read TGTGCCAGCAGTTACCCGGGGGACACTGAAGCTTTCTTT. Its protein product is CASSYPGDTEAFF.

The CDR3 DNA sequence: TGCGCCAGCAGCTTGGCGGGACAGGGGGCAACTGGCTACACCTTC. Its protein is CASSLAGQGATGYTF. The chain recombines TRBV5-1 with TRBJ1-2; 12 nucleotides agree with TRBD1. From germline, CDR1 is SGHRS and CDR2 YFSETQ. The CDR3 is 15 amino acids. V lost 0 bases, J lost 7 bases, and 4 bases stayed unmatched.

This clonotype was seen a handful of times. The chain is built from TRBV7-2 and TRBJ1-2; D possibly corresponds to TRBD1 (6 bases). Germline V gene lookup returns CDR1 SGHTA and CDR2 FQGNSA. Trimming left V 3 bases short and J 0 bases short, with 8 bases between. The CDR3 runs to 14 residues. The CDR3 here is CASSFRTANYGYTF. The CDR3 DNA follows: TGTGCCAGCAGCTTCCGGACAGCTAACTATGGCTACACCTTC.

This clonotype was observed a few times. CDR3 nucleotides: TGTGCCAGCAGCTTAGGGGGTTTAGCGGAGACCTACAATGAGCAGTTCTTC. This codes for CASSLGGLAETYNEQFF. The chain uses TRBV7-6 and TRBJ2-1; possibly TRBD2 for D (6 bases). The CDR3 totals 17 residues. Trimming took 1 base from V and 2 from J, leaving 15 bases between them. The V gene's germline CDR1 is SGHVS and CDR2 FNYEAQ. The full variable domain, its missing parts supplied by reference TRBV7-6 and TRBJ2-1, is GAGVSQSPRYKVTKRGQDVALRCDPISGHVSLYWYRQALGQGPEFLTYFNYEAQQDKSGLPNDRFSAERPEGSISTLTIQRTEQRDSAMYRCASSLGGLAETYNEQFFGPGTRLTVL.

The genes are TRBV5-1 and TRBJ2-2; D gene ambiguous. The CDR3 is 14 residues long. V gave up 3 bases and J gave up 2 bases, with 8 bases separating them. Germline V gene data show CDR1 as SGHRS and CDR2 as YFSETQ. The CDR3 DNA sequence: TGCGCCAGCAGCTCGCCCGGAAACACCGGGGAGCTGTTTTTT. Its protein product is CASSSPGNTGELFF. Using reference TRBV5-1 and TRBJ2-2 for the parts outside the CDR3, the full variable domain is KAGVTQTPRYLIKTRGQQVTLSCSPISGHRSVSWYQQTPGQGLQFLFEYFSETQRNKGNFPGRFSGRQFSNSRSEMNVSTLELGDSALYLCASSSPGNTGELFFGEGSRLTVL.